This is a list of T cell receptor beta chains from one sample in a study of PD-L1 blockade in urothelial cancer. TCRdb keeps only in-frame clones here, not all; method: immunoSEQ multiplex PCR. The repertoire holds tens of thousands of clones, with around 83% as singletons. The specimen comprised PBMCs, sampled around atezolizumab (anti-PD-L1) treatment. The receptors come from a man in his 60s with urothelial cancer. The CDR3 runs from the conserved cysteine through the conserved F or W. The order of the fields is D gene, CDR3 length, V gene, clone size, J gene, CDR3 DNA, CDR3 protein. D genes are given only for firm matches. Where a row states a size, it is once, few, many or the class of an expanded clone; other rows omit it.

>TRBD1|14|TRBV6-5|-|TRBJ1-5
TGTGCCAGCAGTAATTCACAGGGGGCTCAGCCCCAGCATTTT
CASSNSQGAQPQHF
>-|14|TRBV7-7|-|TRBJ2-3
TGTGCCAGCAGCCAACAGGGTACCACAGATACGCAGTATTTT
CASSQQGTTDTQYF
>TRBD2|15|TRBV18|-|TRBJ2-3
TGTGCCAGCTCACCAGCGGGAGCTAACACAGATACGCAGTATTTT
CASSPAGANTDTQYF
>TRBD2|17|TRBV5-4|-|TRBJ2-1
TGTGCCAGCAGCTCCGCCGGGAGGGCCCAGTCCTACAATGAGCAGTTCTTC
CASSSAGRAQSYNEQFF
>-|13|TRBV5-1|-|TRBJ2-3
TGCGCCAGCGGGGGCCTGCCCACAGATACGCAGTATTTT
CASGGLPTDTQYF
>-|12|TRBV18|-|TRBJ1-2
TGTGCCAGCTCGCCAGGGGAGGGCGGCTACACCTTC
CASSPGEGGYTF
>-|17|TRBV30|-|TRBJ2-6
TGTGCCTGGAGTGTACGTGGGTTGGCGGAAGGGGCCAACGTCCTGACTTTC
CAWSVRGLAEGANVLTF
>TRBD1|17|TRBV2|-|TRBJ2-7
TGTGCCAGCAGTGAAGCTACCCTAGGACAGGGTGACTACGAGCAGTACTTC
CASSEATLGQGDYEQYF
>TRBD2|14|TRBV28|-|TRBJ2-1
TGTGCCAGCACCACCCAACTAGCGGCCCCATGGCAGTTCTTC
CASTTQLAAPWQFF
>-|15|TRBV2|-|TRBJ1-3
TGTGCCAGCAGTGCTAGGACAGTTTCTGGAAACACCATATATTTT
CASSARTVSGNTIYF
>TRBD2|15|TRBV7-9|-|TRBJ2-3
TGTGCCAGCAGCTTTATAGCGGGACACACAGATACGCAGTATTTT
CASSFIAGHTDTQYF
>-|12|TRBV7-2|once|TRBJ2-7
TGTGCCAGCAGCTCAGAGGGCTACGAGCAGTACTTC
CASSSEGYEQYF
>-|15|TRBV4-1|-|TRBJ2-7
TGCGCCAGCAGCCAAGGTACTGGCGGAACCTACGAGCAGTACTTC
CASSQGTGGTYEQYF
>-|14|TRBV5-4|-|TRBJ1-2
TGTGCCAGCTTATCGACCGGGTTTCAAGGAGGCTACACCTTC
CASLSTGFQGGYTF
>-|15|TRBV6-6|-|TRBJ1-1
TGTGCCAGCAGTTACCGCCGGACAGCGAACACTGAAGCTTTCTTT
CASSYRRTANTEAFF
>-|14|TRBV14|-|TRBJ2-5
TGTGCCAGCAGCCTTGATTGGAGACAAGAGACCCAGTACTTC
CASSLDWRQETQYF
>TRBD1|16|TRBV7-6|-|TRBJ1-1
TGTGCCAGCAGCTTACTCTCCGGGACAGGGCACGCTGAAGCTTTCTTT
CASSLLSGTGHAEAFF
>-|13|TRBV6-6|-|TRBJ1-1
TGTGCCAGCAGTACCCAGGGGAACACTGAAGCTTTCTTT
CASSTQGNTEAFF
>TRBD2|19|TRBV9|-|TRBJ2-1
TGTGCCAGCAGCGTAGAATCATTGGGTCTAGCGGGGCCCTACAATGAGCAGTTCTTC
CASSVESLGLAGPYNEQFF
>-|15|TRBV2|-|TRBJ1-6
TGTGCCAGCAGTGAATCAACAGTATTATTCTCACCCCTCCACTTT
CASSESTVLFSPLHF
>-|14|TRBV29-1|-|TRBJ2-1
TGCAGTGCCACGGCTCCTAGCTCCTACAATGAGCAGTTCTTC
CSATAPSSYNEQFF
>TRBD1|15|TRBV6-1|once|TRBJ1-1
TGTGCCAGCAGTGAACGGGGGACAGGCTCCGAGGTAGCTTTCTTT
CASSERGTGSEVAFF
>-|15|TRBV19|-|TRBJ1-4
TGTGCCAGTACCGAGATTCGGCAGGGGACTGAAAAACTGTTTTTT
CASTEIRQGTEKLFF
>-|11|TRBV7-9|-|TRBJ1-2
TGTGCCAGCAGCTTTTATTCGGGCTACACCTTC
CASSFYSGYTF
>-|14|TRBV5-5|-|TRBJ1-1
TGTGCCAGCAGCTTGGAGATAGCGAACACTGAAGCTTTCTTT
CASSLEIANTEAFF
>TRBD1|16|TRBV6-5|-|TRBJ2-1
TGTGCCAGCAGTTACCGACAGGGTGCCTCCTACAATGAGCAGTTCTTC
CASSYRQGASYNEQFF
>-|16|TRBV18|-|TRBJ2-3
TGTGCCAGCTCACCACCAGGCACAGGGGCGGGGGATACGCAGTATTTT
CASSPPGTGAGDTQYF
>-|13|TRBV14|once|TRBJ1-1
TGTGCCAGCAGCCAGCAGGCGAACACTGAAGCTTTCTTT
CASSQQANTEAFF
>-|15|TRBV6-6|few|TRBJ2-1
TGTGCCAGCAGTGAGGACATGAACCCCTACAATGAGCAGTTCTTC
CASSEDMNPYNEQFF
>-|14|TRBV19|-|TRBJ1-1
TGTGCCAGTAGCTCCGGGACATATAACACTGAAGCTTTCTTT
CASSSGTYNTEAFF
>-|14|TRBV12-5|-|TRBJ1-5
TGTGCTAGTGGTTTGGGACCGGGTGCTCAGCCCCAGCATTTT
CASGLGPGAQPQHF
>TRBD2|14|TRBV6-6|-|TRBJ2-7
TGTGCCAGCAGTTACCAACCGGGAGGCTACGAGCAGTACTTC
CASSYQPGGYEQYF
>TRBD1|16|TRBV18|once|TRBJ1-2
TGTGCCAGCTCACCCATTTCGGCCGGGACAGCCTATGGCTACACCTTC
CASSPISAGTAYGYTF
>TRBD1|13|TRBV18|-|TRBJ1-1
TGTGCCAGCTCACAGGGGGCATTCACTGAAGCTTTCTTT
CASSQGAFTEAFF
>-|15|TRBV4-2|-|TRBJ2-2
TGTGCCAGCAGCCAAGACCGCACAGTCACCGGGGAGCTGTTTTTT
CASSQDRTVTGELFF
>TRBD1|15|TRBV5-1|-|TRBJ2-7
TGCGCCAGCAGCATCGAGCAGGGGGCGCGATACGAGCAGTACTTC
CASSIEQGARYEQYF
>-|13|TRBV4-3|-|TRBJ1-4
TGCGCCAGCAGCCAGAGCAACAGTGGAAAACTGTTTTTT
CASSQSNSGKLFF
>TRBD2|19|TRBV15|-|TRBJ2-7
TGTGCCACCAGCAGAGACAGACGGCGCGGGAGCGGGGGATTCTACGAGCAGTACTTC
CATSRDRRRGSGGFYEQYF
>-|15|TRBV19|-|TRBJ2-6
TGTGCCAGTACTCAGGGTAATTCTGGGGCCAACGTCCTGACTTTC
CASTQGNSGANVLTF
>TRBD2|15|TRBV28|-|TRBJ2-7
TGTGCCAGCAAACTAGCGGGAGGGGGAACCTACGAGCAGTACTTC
CASKLAGGGTYEQYF
>-|13|TRBV14|-|TRBJ2-7
TGTGCCAGCAGCCATAACAACCCCTACGAGCAGTACTTC
CASSHNNPYEQYF
>TRBD1|15|TRBV6-6|-|TRBJ1-2
TGTGCCAGCAGTTACCCGACAGGGGCCGGCCCCCACAACACCTTC
CASSYPTGAGPHNTF
>TRBD1|15|TRBV5-1|-|TRBJ1-1
TGCGCCAGCAGCCCGGACAGGGTGGTTGGCACTGAAGCTTTCTTT
CASSPDRVVGTEAFF
>-|15|TRBV5-6|-|TRBJ2-7
TGTGCCAGCAGGACCTCAAGGCTAGCAATCGCCGAGCAGTACTTC
CASRTSRLAIAEQYF
>-|14|TRBV7-3|-|TRBJ2-2
TGTGCCAGCAGCTTTGGCGGGGCAACCGGGGAGCTGTTTTTT
CASSFGGATGELFF
>TRBD2|14|TRBV2|-|TRBJ2-3
TGTGCCAGCAACCGACTAGCGGGCACAGATACGCAGTATTTT
CASNRLAGTDTQYF
>TRBD2|16|TRBV9|-|TRBJ2-7
TGTGCCAGCAGTCCCGGATCCCTAGCGGGAGTCTACGAGCAGTACTTC
CASSPGSLAGVYEQYF
>-|13|TRBV5-1|-|TRBJ1-2
TGCGCCAGCAGCTTGGGTAGAAACTATGGCTACACCTTC
CASSLGRNYGYTF
>TRBD1|15|TRBV4-1|-|TRBJ2-2
TGCGCCAGCAGCCAGTCTGCAGGGGGTCCCGGGGAGCTGTTTTTT
CASSQSAGGPGELFF